The rows below give T cell receptor beta chains drawn from one sample of a study of T-cell memory formation after mild COVID-19. TCRdb itself ran the 5' RACE reads through MiXCR, one entry per CDR3 protein. The profile shows a few hundred thousand distinct CDR3 sequences, around a sixth of them singletons. The sample consisted of PBMCs or a T cell subset sorted from them (not recorded which). The origin of the receptors is a man aged 18-30 years who had mild COVID-19 (a few samples of this study predate the infection). Cell type and time point are not known. Both conserved end residues are part of each CDR3. The order of the fields is J gene, D gene, V gene, clone size, CDR3 protein, CDR3 DNA. D genes are given only for firm matches. Clone size is given for some rows only: seen once, a few or many times, or a class if the clone is expanded.

j_gene: TRBJ1-6
d_gene: TRBD1
v_gene: TRBV5-1
abundance: -
CDR3aa: CASSQQGGDSPLHF
CDR3nt: TGCGCCAGCAGCCAACAGGGGGGAGATTCACCCCTCCACTTT

j_gene: TRBJ2-2
d_gene: -
v_gene: TRBV7-9
abundance: -
CDR3aa: CASSSGQPGELFF
CDR3nt: TGTGCCAGCAGCTCAGGACAGCCCGGGGAGCTGTTTTTT

j_gene: TRBJ1-5
d_gene: -
v_gene: TRBV5-1
abundance: -
CDR3aa: CASSSDGGQPQHF
CDR3nt: TGCGCCAGCAGCTCGGACGGGGGCCAGCCCCAGCATTTT

j_gene: TRBJ1-1
d_gene: TRBD1
v_gene: TRBV4-3
abundance: few
CDR3aa: CASSQELSVGQLANGAFF
CDR3nt: TGCGCCAGCAGCCAAGAACTAAGCGTGGGACAGCTTGCTAACGGGGCTTTCTTT

j_gene: TRBJ2-1
d_gene: TRBD2
v_gene: TRBV6-5
abundance: few
CDR3aa: CASSYSISGGYNEQFF
CDR3nt: TGTGCCAGCAGTTACTCGATTAGCGGGGGTTACAATGAGCAGTTCTTC

j_gene: TRBJ2-3
d_gene: TRBD2
v_gene: TRBV24-1
abundance: few
CDR3aa: CATSDLASGGARNTQYF
CDR3nt: TGTGCCACCAGTGATTTGGCTAGCGGGGGGGCGAGGAATACGCAGTATTTT

j_gene: TRBJ2-2
d_gene: -
v_gene: TRBV7-7
abundance: -
CDR3aa: CASSRGNLNTGELFF
CDR3nt: TGTGCCAGCAGCCGCGGAAATCTTAACACCGGGGAGCTGTTTTTT

j_gene: TRBJ2-7
d_gene: TRBD1
v_gene: TRBV4-1
abundance: -
CDR3aa: CASSQEGQVAEQYF
CDR3nt: TGCGCCAGCAGCCAAGAGGGACAGGTTGCCGAGCAGTACTTC

j_gene: TRBJ2-5
d_gene: -
v_gene: TRBV7-9
abundance: -
CDR3aa: CASESETQYF
CDR3nt: TGTGCCAGCGAGTCAGAGACCCAGTACTTC

j_gene: TRBJ1-1
d_gene: -
v_gene: TRBV7-9
abundance: few
CDR3aa: CASSLDWAGQAFF
CDR3nt: TGTGCCAGCAGCTTAGACTGGGCCGGGCAAGCTTTCTTT

j_gene: TRBJ1-6
d_gene: -
v_gene: TRBV12-3/TRBV12-4
abundance: -
CDR3aa: CASTLQGGNSPLHF
CDR3nt: TGTGCCAGCACCCTCCAAGGGGGGAATTCACCCCTCCACTTT

j_gene: TRBJ1-2
d_gene: TRBD1
v_gene: TRBV7-2
abundance: -
CDR3aa: CASSLVGTGFGGYTF
CDR3nt: TGTGCCAGCAGCTTAGTCGGGACAGGGTTTGGGGGCTACACCTTC

j_gene: TRBJ2-1
d_gene: TRBD2
v_gene: TRBV5-1
abundance: many
CDR3aa: CASSLARLAGGHNEQFF
CDR3nt: TGCGCCAGCAGCCTGGCCCGTCTAGCGGGGGGCCACAATGAGCAGTTCTTC

j_gene: TRBJ1-1
d_gene: -
v_gene: TRBV29-1
abundance: -
CDR3aa: CSGMIDIGKAFF
CDR3nt: TGCAGCGGAATGATAGACATAGGGAAAGCTTTCTTT

j_gene: TRBJ1-4
d_gene: TRBD1
v_gene: TRBV5-1
abundance: -
CDR3aa: CASRTGSYEKLFF
CDR3nt: TGCGCCAGCCGGACAGGATCTTATGAAAAACTGTTTTTT

j_gene: TRBJ1-1
d_gene: -
v_gene: TRBV6-5
abundance: -
CDR3aa: CASSFDGENTEAFF
CDR3nt: TGTGCCAGCAGTTTTGACGGGGAGAACACTGAAGCTTTCTTT

j_gene: TRBJ2-3
d_gene: TRBD2
v_gene: TRBV7-9
abundance: few
CDR3aa: CASSFTSGGGTDTQYF
CDR3nt: TGTGCCAGCAGCTTTACTAGCGGGGGAGGCACAGATACGCAGTATTTT

j_gene: TRBJ1-5
d_gene: -
v_gene: TRBV20-1
abundance: few
CDR3aa: CSAGQGLDQPQHF
CDR3nt: TGCAGTGCTGGCCAGGGGCTAGATCAGCCCCAGCATTTT

j_gene: TRBJ2-5
d_gene: TRBD1
v_gene: TRBV6-2/TRBV6-3
abundance: -
CDR3aa: CASHQGAKETQYF
CDR3nt: TGTGCCAGTCATCAGGGGGCAAAAGAGACCCAGTACTTC

j_gene: TRBJ2-1
d_gene: -
v_gene: TRBV9
abundance: few
CDR3aa: CASSVVRDHQLKYNEQFF
CDR3nt: TGTGCCAGCAGCGTAGTAAGAGACCACCAGCTAAAATACAATGAGCAGTTCTTC

j_gene: TRBJ2-7
d_gene: -
v_gene: TRBV7-9
abundance: -
CDR3aa: CASSLQGFTYEQYF
CDR3nt: TGTGCCAGCAGCTTACAGGGATTTACCTACGAGCAGTACTTC

j_gene: TRBJ1-1
d_gene: TRBD1
v_gene: TRBV7-8
abundance: -
CDR3aa: CASSARQGGSTEAFF
CDR3nt: TGTGCCAGCAGCGCACGACAGGGGGGGAGCACTGAAGCTTTCTTT